The 7 T cell receptor beta chains below were found in one sample sequenced in a study of tumor T cells in aggressive B-cell lymphoma listed by TCRdb under 2017. Libraries were made using the immunoSEQ multiplex PCR assay. TCRdb provides this immuneACCESS table in a form limited to in-frame rearrangements. Some clones are lacking; in checked studies, under half of them reflect an unresolved V gene, and why the rest are absent is not known. The sample data list about 3,100 clones, and around 87% of these were observed just once. The biggest ten clones account for roughly 19% of the sample. Sequencing was carried out using tumor tissue. These receptors came from an adult with diffuse large B cell lymphoma.

This clone has just one count. V gene TRBV27 combines with J gene TRBJ2-7; the D gene is possibly TRBD1 (5 bases). Germline lookup yields CDR1 MNHEY and CDR2 SMNVEV (reference sequence). Trimming removed 6 bases at V and 2 bases at J, with 17 bases between. The CDR3 loop spans 15 amino acids. CDR3 region: CASSPRGEKTYEQYF. CDR3 sequence (DNA): TGTGCCAGCAGCCCAAGGGGTGAGAAAACCTACGAGCAGTACTTC.

V and J are TRBV5-4 and TRBJ2-3; maybe TRBD1 (6 bases). The CDR3 totals 13 residues. The V gene's germline CDR1 is SGHNT and CDR2 YYREEE (reference sequence). The ends were cut back, 5 bases at V and 3 bases at J, with 10 bases in the middle. The CDR3 DNA reads as TGTGCCAGCAGGGAGCAGGGGACAGATACGCAGTATTTT. Translating it yields CASREQGTDTQYF.

This sequence joins TRBV19 and TRBJ1-1; D might be TRBD1 (5 bases). Germline V lookup: CDR1 LNHDA, CDR2 SQIVND (reference sequence). V was cut by 4 bases and J by 10 bases, with 16 bases left in between. This CDR3 region has 13 residues. The chain's CDR3 is CASSSMGGRGAFF. The CDR3 bases are TGTGCCAGTAGTAGTATGGGCGGGAGGGGAGCTTTCTTT.

The genes are TRBV25-1 and TRBJ2-1; possibly TRBD1 for D (5 bases). Trimming took 3 bases from V and 7 from J, leaving 10 bases between them. Germline V gives CDR1 MGHDK, CDR2 SYGVNS. The CDR3 runs 13 residues. CDR3 DNA: TGTGCCAGCAGTGAGACAGACGGAAATGAGCAGTTCTTC. It encodes CASSETDGNEQFF.

The chain employs TRBV9 and TRBJ2-3, with D tentatively TRBD2 (5 bases). The V end lost 0 bases, the J end lost 3 bases, and 5 bases lay between the germline ends. The CDR3 sequence is 13 residues long. Germline CDR1 reads SGDLS; CDR2 reads YYNGEE. In DNA, the CDR3 is TGTGCCAGCAGCGTAGCGGGGACAGATACGCAGTATTTT. Translating it yields CASSVAGTDTQYF.

To note about this clone: The same CDR3 also results from other DNA sequences found in this sample. The chain joins TRBV23-1 to TRBJ2-7; D uncertain. TRBV23-1 is designated an ORF whose function remains uncertain. With 2 bases removed from V and 10 bases from J, the gap between germline ends came to 9 bases. The length of the CDR3 is 11 residues. Here the CDR3 DNA reads TGCGCCAGCAGTCAAGGGCCCGACCAGTACTTC. It codes for CASSQGPDQYF.

V is TRBV4-1 and J is TRBJ1-1; D remains ambiguous. Germline CDR1 is MGHRA and CDR2 is YSYEKL. Trimming cost V 0 bases and J 5 bases, with 13 bases left between them. The CDR3 is 15 amino acids. CDR3 coding DNA: TGCGCCAGCAGCCAAGACCCGAGGGCCGCTACTGAAGCTTTCTTT. Translated, it gives CASSQDPRAATEAFF.